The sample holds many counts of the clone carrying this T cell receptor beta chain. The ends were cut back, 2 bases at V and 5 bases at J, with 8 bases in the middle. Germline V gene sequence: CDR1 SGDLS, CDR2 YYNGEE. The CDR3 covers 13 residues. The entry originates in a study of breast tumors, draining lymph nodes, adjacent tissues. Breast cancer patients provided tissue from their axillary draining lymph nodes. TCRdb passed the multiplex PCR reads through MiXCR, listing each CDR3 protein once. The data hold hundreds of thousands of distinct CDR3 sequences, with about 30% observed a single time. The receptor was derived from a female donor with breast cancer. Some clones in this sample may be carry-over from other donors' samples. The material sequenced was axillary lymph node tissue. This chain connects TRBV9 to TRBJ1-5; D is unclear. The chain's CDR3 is CASSVDEHQPQHF. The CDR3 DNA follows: TGTGCCAGCAGCGTGGACGAGCATCAGCCCCAGCATTTT.